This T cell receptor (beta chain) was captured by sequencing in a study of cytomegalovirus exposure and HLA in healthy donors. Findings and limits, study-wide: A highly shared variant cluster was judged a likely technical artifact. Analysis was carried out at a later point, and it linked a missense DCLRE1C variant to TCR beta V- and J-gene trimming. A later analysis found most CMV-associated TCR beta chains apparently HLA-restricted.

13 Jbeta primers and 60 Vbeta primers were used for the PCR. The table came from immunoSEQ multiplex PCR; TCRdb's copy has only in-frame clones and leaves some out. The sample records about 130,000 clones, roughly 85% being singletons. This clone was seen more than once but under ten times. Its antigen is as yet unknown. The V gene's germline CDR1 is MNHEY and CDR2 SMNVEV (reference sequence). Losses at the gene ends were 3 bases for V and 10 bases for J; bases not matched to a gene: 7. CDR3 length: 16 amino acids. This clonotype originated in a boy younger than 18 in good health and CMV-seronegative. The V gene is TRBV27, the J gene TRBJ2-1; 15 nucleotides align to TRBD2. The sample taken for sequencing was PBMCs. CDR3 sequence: CASSFRTSGRAWEQFF. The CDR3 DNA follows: TGTGCCAGCAGTTTCCGGACTAGCGGGAGGGCATGGGAGCAGTTCTTC.